Presented here are 28 T cell receptor beta chains from one specimen sequenced in a study of blood T cell repertoires in COVID-19. This table comes from immunoSEQ multiplex PCR, and its TCRdb copy is limited to in-frame clones, with some not included. The sample yields 150,000 to 200,000 clones, 88% seen once. The sequencing sample was made of PBMCs or T cells enriched from blood (not recorded which). Receptors originate from a woman between 45 and 65 years old who had recovered from COVID-19.

In nucleotides, the CDR3 is TGTGCCAGCAGCCCCAGGGGTGTTGGAGAAGCTTTCTTT. This sequence encodes CASSPRGVGEAFF. V usage is TRBV3-1 (or the pseudogene TRBV3-2) and J usage is TRBJ1-1; D is possibly TRBD1 (6 bases). Germline CDR1 reads LGHDT; CDR2 reads YNNKEL (reference sequence). Trimming stripped 4 bases from V and 8 bases from J, with 14 bases between. This CDR3 is 13 amino acids long.

The chain carries TRBV5-5 and TRBJ1-4, with 10 bases matching TRBD1. V lost 5 bases, J lost 8 bases, and 12 bases stayed unmatched. This CDR3 has 16 amino acids. The germline V gene has CDR1 SGHKS and CDR2 YYEKEE (reference sequence). CDR3 in amino acids: CASRFSDRGQTEKLFF. CDR3 nucleotide sequence: TGTGCCAGCAGATTTTCCGACAGGGGGCAGACGGAAAAACTGTTTTTT.

This clone was found once. CDR3 nucleotide sequence: TGCGCCAGCAAGGGCGGGGGGATCAGGGAGACCCAGTACTTC. It yields the protein CASKGGGIRETQYF. V gene TRBV10-2 combines with J gene TRBJ2-5, with TRBD2 identical over 8 bases. V was pared by 7 bases and J by 5 bases, with 9 bases of the junction left unmatched. The CDR3 loop spans 14 amino acids. Germline V CDR1 and CDR2: WSHSY, SAAADI.

V and J are TRBV27 and TRBJ2-5, with TRBD2 identical over 8 bases. CDR1 and CDR2 (germline): MNHEY, SMNVEV (reference sequence). The CDR3 totals 14 residues. J lost 5 bases, V lost 1 base, and 3 bases had no gene match. The CDR3 here is CASSLYIAGETQYF. For the CDR3, the DNA is TGTGCCAGCAGTTTATATATAGCGGGGGAGACCCAGTACTTC.

This sequence joins TRBV7-6 and TRBJ2-5, with D possibly TRBD2 on 6 matching bases. V was trimmed by 1 base and J by 5 bases, leaving 11 bases between them. Per germline, CDR1 SGHVS and CDR2 FNYEAQ. This CDR3 contains 14 residues. The CDR3 sequence is CASSLGAGRETQYF. CDR3 sequence (DNA): TGTGCCAGCAGCTTAGGGGCGGGGAGGGAGACCCAGTACTTC.

The CDR3 is CASSVTQGAPTGELFF. DNA for the CDR3: TGTGCCAGTAGTGTGACCCAGGGGGCACCCACCGGGGAGCTGTTTTTT. The chain joins TRBV19 to TRBJ2-2; the match to TRBD1 covers 8 bases. V trimming: 5 bases; J trimming: 4 bases; junction bases outside the gene matches: 9. From germline, CDR1 is LNHDA and CDR2 SQIVND (reference sequence). This CDR3 spans 16 amino acids.

This chain links TRBV11-3 with TRBJ1-1; D is unclear. This CDR3 spans 14 amino acids. Trimming left V 1 base short and J 1 base short, with 7 bases between. Germline V CDR1 and CDR2: SGHNT, YENEEA. CDR3 amino acids: CASSLGAGNTEAFF. The CDR3 DNA is TGTGCCAGCAGCTTAGGAGCGGGGAACACTGAAGCTTTCTTT. The variable domain in full, completed from reference TRBV11-3 and TRBJ1-1, reads EAGVVQSPRYKIIEKKQPVAFWCNPISGHNTLYWYLQNLGQGPELLIRYENEEAVDDSQLPKDRFSAERLKGVDSTLKIQPAELGDSAVYLCASSLGAGNTEAFFGQGTRLTVV.

The chain has TRBV12-3 or TRBV12-4 and TRBJ2-2; D unresolved. The V end lost 2 bases, the J end lost 7 bases, and 8 bases lay between the germline ends. The CDR3 has 13 amino acids. CDR3 coding DNA: TGTGCCAGCAGTTTAATGTGGCTCGGGGAGCTGTTTTTT. The encoded protein is CASSLMWLGELFF.

The chain employs TRBV11-3 and TRBJ2-7, with 7 bases that match TRBD2. With 4 bases clipped from V and 0 bases from J, the junction kept 12 bases outside the gene matches. Germline V lookup: CDR1 SGHNT, CDR2 YENEEA. This CDR3 has 17 residues. This CDR3 reads CASSSPGAGNSSYEQYF. For the CDR3, the DNA is TGTGCCAGCAGCTCCCCCGGAGCGGGGAACAGCTCCTACGAGCAGTACTTC.

The chain employs TRBV6-2 or TRBV6-3 and TRBJ2-7; 9 bases fit TRBD1. Trimming removed 4 bases from V and 6 bases from J; junction bases left unmatched: 13. Germline CDR1 and CDR2: MNHEY and SVGEGT. CDR3 length equals 16 residues. This chain's CDR3 is CASSSLGQGRWGEQYF. The DNA of the CDR3 is TGTGCCAGCAGTTCCCTGGGACAGGGACGGTGGGGCGAGCAGTACTTC.

This clone came up a few times. The J gene is TRBJ2-1, the V gene TRBV5-4; D unclear. There are 12 residues in the CDR3. Germline V gene data show CDR1 as SGHNT and CDR2 as YYREEE (reference sequence). V was clipped by 0 bases and J by 6 bases, with 4 bases between them. The CDR3 is CASSLAGNEQFF. The CDR3 coding sequence is TGTGCCAGCAGCTTGGCGGGCAATGAGCAGTTCTTC.

The chain carries TRBV7-9 and TRBJ2-1, with D possibly TRBD2 on 5 matching bases. Germline CDR1 and CDR2: SEHNR and FQNEAQ (reference sequence). The CDR3 sequence is 12 residues long. The ends were cut back, 4 bases at V and 8 bases at J, with 9 bases in the middle. The CDR3 sequence: CASSSLGDEQFF. In DNA form, the CDR3 reads TGTGCCAGCAGCTCCCTCGGGGATGAGCAGTTCTTC.

This chain connects TRBV2 to TRBJ1-2, with D maybe TRBD1 (5 bases). V was pared by 6 bases and J by 1 base, with 9 bases between. Germline loops: CDR1 SNHLY, CDR2 FYNNEI. The CDR3 is 13 residues long. CDR3 coding DNA: TGTGCCAGCAGATCAGGGCTTAACTATGGCTACACCTTC. Translating gives CASRSGLNYGYTF.

The rearrangement links TRBV3-1 (or the pseudogene TRBV3-2) to TRBJ2-7; 10 bases are a match to TRBD2. The V gene end was trimmed by 4 bases and the J gene end by 2 bases; junction bases not matched to a gene: 2. The CDR3 extends over 14 amino acids. Germline CDR1 LGHDT, CDR2 YNNKEL (reference sequence). DNA of the CDR3: TGTGCCAGCAGCCTTACTAGCGGGGCCTACGAGCAGTACTTC. Translation gives CASSLTSGAYEQYF.

This chain uses TRBV28 with TRBJ1-5; TRBD1 aligns across 9 bases. V lost 6 bases to trimming and J lost 4 bases; unmatched junction nucleotides: 7. The length of the CDR3 is 15 residues. CDR1 is MDHEN, CDR2 SYDVKM, per germline. The CDR3 coding sequence is TGTGCCAGCAGCCCCGGACAGGGGTGGAATCAGCCCCAGCATTTT. Protein sequence: CASSPGQGWNQPQHF.

This chain links TRBV7-3 with TRBJ2-1; 9 bases are a match to TRBD2. The CDR3 spans 14 residues. Trimming cost V 5 bases and J 10 bases; bases outside gene matches: 9. Germline CDR1 SGHTA, CDR2 FQGTGA. The chain's CDR3 is CASSAAGGIVEQFF. CDR3 coding DNA: TGTGCCAGCAGCGCAGCGGGGGGTATCGTGGAGCAGTTCTTC.

The chain couples TRBV7-9 to TRBJ1-1, with 7 bases matching TRBD1. Germline CDR1 is SEHNR and CDR2 is FQNEAQ (reference sequence). J gave up 1 base and V 5 bases, and 4 bases lay outside the gene matches. The CDR3 loop spans 14 amino acids. The CDR3: CASSLRQGNTEAFF. CDR3 nucleotides: TGTGCCAGCAGCCTCCGACAGGGGAACACTGAAGCTTTCTTT.

The chain recombines TRBV7-8 with TRBJ1-2, with 7 bases that match TRBD1. CDR1 and CDR2 (germline): SGHVS, FQNEAQ. V lost 3 bases, J lost 0 bases, and 4 bases stayed unmatched. The CDR3 runs to 15 residues. Here the CDR3 reads CASSFSGTANYGYTF. The CDR3, as DNA: TGTGCCAGCAGCTTTTCCGGGACAGCTAACTATGGCTACACCTTC.

V is TRBV30 and J is TRBJ2-7, with 9 bases identical to TRBD1. Germline CDR1 is GTSNPN and CDR2 is SVGIG (reference sequence). The length of the CDR3 is 14 residues. Trimming took 2 bases from V and 5 from J; bases not matched to a gene: 7. The CDR3 spells CAWSSGTGRNEQYF. The CDR3 DNA is TGTGCCTGGAGTTCCGGGACAGGGAGGAACGAGCAGTACTTC.

The chain employs TRBV7-2 and TRBJ2-1; TRBD2 matches 10 bases. The CDR3 is made up of 17 amino acids. Trimming removed 5 bases from V and 7 bases from J; junction bases left unmatched: 14. CDR1 and CDR2 (germline): SGHTA, FQGNSA. The CDR3 here is CASSPRLAGVQGNEQFF. CDR3 bases: TGTGCCAGCAGCCCCAGGCTAGCGGGGGTACAAGGAAATGAGCAGTTCTTC.

This clone has a single count. V gene TRBV7-2 combines with J gene TRBJ1-5; D is ambiguous. Per germline, CDR1 SGHTA and CDR2 FQGNSA. CDR3 length equals 15 residues. Deletions cut 4 bases from V and 7 bases from J, with 17 bases between. CDR3 coding DNA: TGTGCCAGCAGCTGGGCCCCGTCGGAAAGACAGCCCCAGCATTTT. Its translation is CASSWAPSERQPQHF.

The CDR3 sequence: CASSYSRLKNTIYF. As DNA, the CDR3 is TGTGCCAGCAGTTACTCCCGACTAAAGAACACCATATATTTT. The genes are TRBV6-5 and TRBJ1-3; no reliable D call. V lost 0 bases, J lost 7 bases, and 10 bases lay in between. CDR3 length equals 14 residues. Germline V lookup: CDR1 MNHEY, CDR2 SVGAGI.

This chain joins TRBV2 and TRBJ2-7; 8 bases line up with TRBD1. V shed 11 bases, J shed 1 base, and the junction held 10 bases outside the gene matches. The length of the CDR3 is 14 residues. In germline, CDR1 is SNHLY, CDR2 FYNNEI. The CDR3 sequence is CAVTVRGQSYEQYF. CDR3 nucleotide sequence: TGTGCCGTCACAGTCAGGGGGCAATCCTACGAGCAGTACTTC.

The chain has TRBV4-1 and TRBJ2-7; D might be TRBD2 (6 bases). This CDR3 comprises 15 residues. Deletions cut 4 bases from V and 2 bases from J, with 15 bases between. CDR1 is MGHRA and CDR2 is YSYEKL in the germline V gene. The CDR3 spells CASSRTGGAPYEQYF. The CDR3 DNA reads TGCGCCAGCAGCCGGACCGGAGGGGCCCCCTACGAGCAGTACTTC.

The V gene is TRBV7-6, the J gene TRBJ1-3; a possible D gene is TRBD1 (5 bases). The CDR3 extends over 16 amino acids. The germline V gene has CDR1 SGHVS and CDR2 FNYEAQ. V was shortened by 0 bases and J by 0 bases, with 9 bases between the two germline ends. CDR3: CASSLATASSGNTIYF. The CDR3 region has the DNA TGTGCCAGCAGCTTAGCGACAGCCAGCTCTGGAAACACCATATATTTT. Full variable domain (outside the CDR3, taken from reference TRBV7-6 and TRBJ1-3): GAGVSQSPRYKVTKRGQDVALRCDPISGHVSLYWYRQALGQGPEFLTYFNYEAQQDKSGLPNDRFSAERPEGSISTLTIQRTEQRDSAMYRCASSLATASSGNTIYFGEGSWLTVV.

V usage is TRBV7-2 and J usage is TRBJ1-5; D is uncertain. Germline loops: CDR1 SGHTA, CDR2 FQGNSA. V gave up 3 bases and J gave up 6 bases, with 12 bases separating them. CDR3 length equals 14 residues. This CDR3 reads CASSFDSGGQPQHF. The DNA of the CDR3 is TGTGCCAGCAGCTTTGACTCAGGAGGTCAGCCCCAGCATTTT. Based on the CDR3 plus reference TRBV7-2 and TRBJ1-5, the full variable domain is GAGVSQSPSNKVTEKGKDVELRCDPISGHTALYWYRQSLGQGLEFLIYFQGNSAPDKSGLPSDRFSAERTGGSVSTLTIQRTQQEDSAVYLCASSFDSGGQPQHFGDGTRLSIL.

The chain joins TRBV7-2 to TRBJ2-5; 8 bases line up with TRBD2. The V gene's germline CDR1 is SGHTA and CDR2 FQGNSA. CDR3 length: 17 amino acids. V trimming: 4 bases; J trimming: 4 bases; junction bases outside the gene matches: 14. This CDR3 reads CASSSGVLAGSGETQYF. For the CDR3, the DNA is TGTGCCAGCAGCTCCGGAGTGCTAGCGGGTAGTGGAGAGACCCAGTACTTC. The full variable domain, completed using reference TRBV7-2 and TRBJ2-5, is GAGVSQSPSNKVTEKGKDVELRCDPISGHTALYWYRQSLGQGLEFLIYFQGNSAPDKSGLPSDRFSAERTGGSVSTLTIQRTQQEDSAVYLCASSSGVLAGSGETQYFGPGTRLLVL.

For the CDR3, the DNA is TGTGCCAGCAGCGCAACCCGGACAGGGCTGGGCTATGGCTACACCTTC. It encodes CASSATRTGLGYGYTF. The chain combines TRBV9 with TRBJ1-2, with 8 bases identical to TRBD1. CDR3 length equals 16 residues. CDR1 is SGDLS and CDR2 is YYNGEE in the germline V gene. V gave up 3 bases and J gave up 4 bases; unmatched junction bases: 11.